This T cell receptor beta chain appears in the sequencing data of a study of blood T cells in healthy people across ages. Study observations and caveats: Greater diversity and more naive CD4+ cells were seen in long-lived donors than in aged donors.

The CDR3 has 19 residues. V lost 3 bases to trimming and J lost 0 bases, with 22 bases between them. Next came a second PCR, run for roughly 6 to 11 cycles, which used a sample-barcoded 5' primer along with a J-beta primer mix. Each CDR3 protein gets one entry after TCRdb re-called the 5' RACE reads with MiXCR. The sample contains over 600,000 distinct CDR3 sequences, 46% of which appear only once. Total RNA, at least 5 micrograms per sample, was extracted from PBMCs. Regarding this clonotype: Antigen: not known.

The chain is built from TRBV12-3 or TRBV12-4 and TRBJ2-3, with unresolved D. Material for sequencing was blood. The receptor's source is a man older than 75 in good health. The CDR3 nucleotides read TGTGCCAGCAGTTTGGCCCCGGTCATCCGCGGATCTAGCACAGATACGCAGTATTTT. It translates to CASSLAPVIRGSSTDTQYF.